This T cell receptor beta chain was found in a study of PD-1 blockade in classical Hodgkin lymphoma (dated by TCRdb to about 2020). Study-wide context: Nivolumab dosing was 3 mg/kg intravenously every 2 weeks, continuing until either disease progression or unacceptable toxicity. To define a peripheral blood immune signature of response to PD-1 blockade in classical Hodgkin lymphoma, the study combined TCR beta sequencing with CyTOF. Overall study outcomes, separate from this receptor: Baseline diversity similar to that of newly diagnosed patients was observed in trial patients achieving complete response, whereas significantly lower diversity was observed in partial responders and progressors. Lower diversity was observed in patients in whom nivolumab was started less than 1 year after ASCT, and these patients were excluded from later analyses so that confounding by immune reconstitution would be avoided. The study covered only a single clinical trial cohort, and the causes of the repertoire differences, possibly disease activity or prior therapy, were still not defined. Baseline TCR diversity was reported as lower in newly diagnosed patients than in healthy donors, and lower still in relapsed/refractory patients. CD4+ but not CD8+ TCR diversity rose significantly by C4D1 (p=0.0027 vs p=0.16), most apparent in complete responders (p=0.02).

A word on this clone: Its binding antigen is unknown. Base quality data are lacking; no much larger clone is found one base away.

Including cysteine and phenylalanine, the CDR3 has 14 amino acids. The only DNA kept is the CDR3, 42 bases in frame from the first base. Looking up the germline V gene yields CDR1 LGHNA and CDR2 YSLEER. The germline ends are 13 bases apart after V is trimmed by 0 bases and J by 8 bases. The time point label on this specimen signifies: cycle 4 day 1 (C4D1), after 6 weeks of nivolumab. Every trial patient had relapsed after autologous stem cell transplantation, and cohorts A, B and C differed in prior brentuximab vedotin exposure. A total of approximately 51 patients with relapsed/refractory classical Hodgkin lymphoma made up the trial cohort, and each patient's best overall response was complete response, partial response or progressive disease. Single-agent nivolumab was administered to trial patients in the multi-cohort phase II CheckMate 205 trial. An independent review committee assessed best overall response using the 2007 International Working Group response criteria. Trial PBMCs were obtained immediately prior to nivolumab initiation (C1D1) and on therapy at cycle 2 day 1 and cycle 4 day 1. Peripheral blood was collected in 8 mL Vacutainer Cell Preparation Tubes, from which PBMCs were isolated by centrifugation and then cryopreserved.

The Qiagen DNeasy kit was used to extract genomic DNA both from unsorted PBMCs and from the negatively selected CD4+ and CD8+ fractions. Using primers that anneal to V and J segments, immunoSEQ multiplex PCR amplified the TCR beta CDR3 regions. A synthetic immune receptor repertoire was used to minimize amplification bias, and any residual bias was removed computationally once sequencing was done. The paper's processing steps were these. Repertoire diversity was quantified as the Shannon entropy index using custom Python scripts. Unsorted, CD4+ and CD8+ repertoires were analyzed separately, except for combined analyses in which CD4+ and CD8+ sequences were merged in silico. A clone was considered expanded if an increase in frequency of at least 2-fold after treatment relative to C1D1 was found, and a pseudocount of 0.5 was applied to clones undetected at baseline. Clones with 0 or 1 copy at C1D1 were classified as singleton clones, and clones with 2 or more copies were classified as non-singleton clones. Clones expanded in unsorted samples were annotated as CD4+, CD8+ or unknown by matching protein sequences in sorted samples from the same patient. Wilcoxon tests on paired samples were used to test diversity changes from C1D1 to C4D1. TCRdb re-hosts the immuneACCESS table, in-frame sequences only. Its copies lack some clones; in the studies checked, an unresolved V gene accounts for under half of them, and the cause for the rest is not known. The V and J calls and the clone size are those of that table, but D and trimming were determined from the DNA. The sample table holds roughly 90,000 clones, of which under 85% were seen once. Approximately 17% of the sample belongs to the ten largest clones.

The sequence links TRBV4-3 to TRBJ1-2, with TRBD1 tentatively as D gene (6 bases match). The sequence was obtained from a human donor with classical Hodgkin lymphoma. Sample: peripheral blood mononuclear cells (PBMCs), taken before the fourth cycle of nivolumab. Read as DNA, the sequence is TGCGCCAGCAGCCAAGAGCAGGGGCTGCGGGGCTACACCTTC. Translated, this gives CASSQEQGLRGYTF.